This T cell receptor beta chain emerged from a study of T cells after yellow fever vaccination. Study in general: For low cell numbers, libraries were made with SMART-Seq v4 Ultra Low Input. Whole-study findings and limits: The CD4 compartment and the CD8 compartment contained a small share of clonotypes in common. Abundant bulk-derived clonotypes could contaminate FACS-sorted repertoires. Post-booster samples contained most primary-vaccination clones (around 95% CD4, about 85% CD8).

TCRdb redid the calling of the 5' RACE reads with MiXCR, one entry per CDR3 protein. The sample has nearly 350,000 distinct CDR3 sequences; roughly 8% are singletons. Note on this clonotype: Its cognate antigen is unknown.

Per the germline V gene, CDR1 is SGDLS and CDR2 is YYNGEE. The CDR3 covers 13 residues. Trimming took 3 bases from V and 6 from J, leaving 10 bases between them. This chain uses TRBV9 with TRBJ1-3; unclear D gene. The origin of this receptor is a man aged 18 to 29 who received the YFV17D yellow fever vaccine. The input for sequencing was PBMCs, taken roughly 46 days after the first yellow fever vaccination. The CDR3 spells CASSGRALNTIYF. The CDR3 nucleotides are TGTGCCAGCAGCGGGAGGGCCTTAAACACCATATATTTT.